Each of the 13 T cell receptor beta chains below was sequenced from the same sample in a study of chemoradiotherapy in HPV16-positive cancers. The data were produced by immunoSEQ multiplex PCR, yet TCRdb's version contains in-frame clones alone and is incomplete. The profile shows several hundred clones, 70% to 85% of them singletons. The sample here was tumor tissue, taken from a patient who underwent chemoradiotherapy. The receptors were sampled from a human donor with HPV-associated anogenital cancer.

The gene calls are TRBV2 and TRBJ1-1, with D possibly matching TRBD1 (5 bases). Germline V gene lookup returns CDR1 SNHLY and CDR2 FYNNEI. V lost 6 bases and J lost 5, with 10 bases in between. The CDR3 consists of 12 residues. The CDR3, as DNA: TGTGCCAGCAGGGGGGGGGAGACTGAAGCTTTCTTT. Protein product: CASRGGETEAFF.

This clone has only one observation. The rearrangement joins TRBV6-4 to TRBJ1-1; D gene uncertain. Trimming pared 2 bases from V and 5 bases from J, leaving 0 bases between. The CDR3 sequence is 10 residues long. Per the germline V gene, CDR1 is MRHNA and CDR2 is SNTAGT. Here the CDR3 DNA reads TGTGCCAGCAGTGACACTGAAGCTTTCTTT. Translation: CASSDTEAFF.

The genes are TRBV30 and TRBJ2-5; no reliable D call. Germline CDR1 is GTSNPN and CDR2 is SVGIG (reference sequence). This CDR3 spans 13 amino acids. V lost 0 bases to trimming and J lost 5 bases, with 10 bases between them. This CDR3 is CAWSVGLPETQYF. DNA for the CDR3: TGTGCCTGGAGTGTAGGGCTCCCCGAGACCCAGTACTTC.

The V gene is TRBV7-9, the J gene TRBJ1-1; weak D call: TRBD1 (5 bases). The germline CDR1 and CDR2 sequences are SEHNR and FQNEAQ (reference sequence). This CDR3 has 13 residues. Trimming removed 5 bases at V and 0 bases at J, with 7 bases between. The CDR3 sequence is CASSATVNTEAFF. The CDR3 DNA reads TGTGCCAGCAGCGCGACAGTGAACACTGAAGCTTTCTTT.

The V call is TRBV27, the J call TRBJ2-7; D gene unclear. The CDR3 totals 13 residues. Trimming removed 6 bases at V and 7 bases at J, with 16 bases between. CDR1 is MNHEY, CDR2 SMNVEV, per germline (reference sequence). CDR3 bases: TGTGCCAGCAGCCCTACTGCTGCCGGGGAGCAGTACTTC. It specifies CASSPTAAGEQYF.

The rearrangement uses TRBV12-5 and TRBJ2-5; D is perhaps TRBD1 (5 bases). Germline CDR1 is LGHNT and CDR2 is FRNRAP. Trimming took off 1 base at V and 1 base at J, with 7 bases between the two ends. The CDR3 extends over 14 amino acids. The CDR3 reads CASGLGTSQETQYF. The CDR3 nucleotides read TGTGCTAGTGGTTTGGGGACATCCCAAGAGACCCAGTACTTC.

This chain links TRBV5-4 with TRBJ2-1; 11 bases fit TRBD2. Germline CDR1 reads SGHNT; CDR2 reads YYREEE (reference sequence). There are 17 residues in the CDR3. V trimming: 3 bases; J trimming: 8 bases; junction bases outside the gene matches: 13. CDR3 region: CASSSSGGSTPRDEQFF. The CDR3 DNA follows: TGTGCCAGCAGCTCTAGCGGGGGGTCAACCCCCCGTGATGAGCAGTTCTTC. The full variable domain, with the rest looked up from reference TRBV5-4 and TRBJ2-1, is ETGVTQSPTHLIKTRGQQVTLRCSSQSGHNTVSWYQQALGQGPQFIFQYYREEENGRGNFPPRFSGLQFPNYSSELNVNALELDDSALYLCASSSSGGSTPRDEQFFGPGTRLTVL.

The chain combines TRBV4-2 with TRBJ2-1; D is unresolved. The germline V gene encodes CDR1 LGHNA and CDR2 YNFKEQ. V lost 4 bases and J 2 bases, leaving 9 bases between the germline ends. This CDR3 is built from 14 residues. CDR3 protein: CASSPDRPYNEQFF. CDR3 in DNA: TGTGCCAGCAGCCCGGACCGACCCTACAATGAGCAGTTCTTC.

The V and J genes are TRBV27 and TRBJ2-7; 15 positions match TRBD2. Germline V gene lookup returns CDR1 MNHEY and CDR2 SMNVEV (reference sequence). Trimming at V came to 5 bases and at J to 12 bases, leaving 11 bases not matched to a gene. The CDR3 sequence is 15 residues long. CDR3 region: CASSPWTSGGATVYF. The CDR3 bases are TGTGCCAGCAGTCCGTGGACTAGCGGGGGGGCAACAGTGTACTTC.

The V gene is TRBV6-1, the J gene TRBJ1-2; no definite D call. The V and J ends lost 2 bases and 4 bases respectively, with 11 bases between them. There are 14 residues in the CDR3. Germline CDR1 is MNHNS and CDR2 is SASEGT. The CDR3: CASSEIRGPYGYTF. CDR3 DNA: TGTGCCAGCAGTGAAATTCGAGGACCCTATGGCTACACCTTC.

The chain recombines TRBV9 with TRBJ1-1, with D unresolved. Germline lookup yields CDR1 SGDLS and CDR2 YYNGEE. V was trimmed by 0 bases and J by 7 bases, leaving 7 bases between them. The length of the CDR3 is 12 residues. As DNA, the CDR3 is TGTGCCAGCAGCGTAGAGGAGGGTGAAGCTTTCTTT. As protein: CASSVEEGEAFF.

This clone was seen only a few times. The genes are TRBV9 and TRBJ2-3; the match to TRBD2 covers 10 bases. After removal of 4 bases from V and 6 bases from J, the junction contained 8 bases not matched to a gene. Looked up from germline, CDR1 is SGDLS and CDR2 is YYNGEE. The CDR3 totals 15 residues. The CDR3 sequence is CASSKKAGGHDTQYF. The CDR3 nucleotides are TGTGCCAGCAGCAAAAAAGCGGGGGGGCACGATACGCAGTATTTT.

This chain uses TRBV6-1 with TRBJ2-7; TRBD1 matches at 11 bases. The CDR3 runs 15 residues. Germline-derived CDR1 and CDR2 are MNHNS and SASEGT. J was trimmed by 6 bases and V by 7 bases; bases with no gene match: 11. The CDR3 nucleotides are TGTGCCAGCAACGCCCGGACAGGGGGCGATCTCGAGCAGTACTTC. It translates to CASNARTGGDLEQYF.